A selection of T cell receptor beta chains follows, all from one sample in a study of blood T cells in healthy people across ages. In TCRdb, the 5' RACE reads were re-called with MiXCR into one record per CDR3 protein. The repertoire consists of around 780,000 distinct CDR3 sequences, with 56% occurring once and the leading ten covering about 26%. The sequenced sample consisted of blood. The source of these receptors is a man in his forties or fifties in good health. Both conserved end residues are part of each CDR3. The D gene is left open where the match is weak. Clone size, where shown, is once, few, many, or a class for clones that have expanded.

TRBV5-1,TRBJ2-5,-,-,TGCGCCAGCAGCTTGGCCGGTACCGGGGGAAGTACGGAGACCCAGTACTTC,CASSLAGTGGSTETQYF
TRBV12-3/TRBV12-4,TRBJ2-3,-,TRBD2,TGTGCCAGCTGCGGCGGGGGGTATAGCACAGATACGCAGTATTTT,CASCGGGYSTDTQYF
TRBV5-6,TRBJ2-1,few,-,TGTGCCAGCAGCTTGCCAGGGAAGGAGCAGTTCTTC,CASSLPGKEQFF
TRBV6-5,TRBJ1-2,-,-,TGTGCCAGCAGTCTCGACCCACGAGGGAGCTATGGCTACACCTTC,CASSLDPRGSYGYTF
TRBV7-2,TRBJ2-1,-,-,TGTGCCAGCAGCCGGACCGAGCAGTTCTTC,CASSRTEQFF
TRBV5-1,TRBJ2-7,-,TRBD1,TGCGCCAGCAGCTTCGGACAGGGTCAAAACGAGCAGTACTTC,CASSFGQGQNEQYF
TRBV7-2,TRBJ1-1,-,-,TGTGCCAGCGGCCTAAATACCAACACTGAAGCTTTCTTT,CASGLNTNTEAFF
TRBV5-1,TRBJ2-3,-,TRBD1,TGCGCCAGCAGCTTGGCGAGGGGGACAGACCGCACGGCAGATACGCAGTATTTT,CASSLARGTDRTADTQYF
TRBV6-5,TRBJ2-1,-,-,TGTGCCAGCAGTAACCCGGGACCCCCCAATGAGCAGTTCTTC,CASSNPGPPNEQFF
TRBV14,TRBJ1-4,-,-,TGTGCCAGCAGCCAAGAGGGACGCCGGACAGAGAATGAAAAACTGTTTTTT,CASSQEGRRTENEKLFF
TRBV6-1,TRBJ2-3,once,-,TGTGCCAGCAGTGAAGCGCTCGCTGGTGGGTCTGATACGCAGTATTTT,CASSEALAGGSDTQYF
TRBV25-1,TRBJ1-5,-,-,TGTGCCAGCAGTGAATTTACAGGGCAGACCCAGCATTTT,CASSEFTGQTQHF
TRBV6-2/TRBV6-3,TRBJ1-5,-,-,TGTGCCAGCAGTTTCCAGGGGATTAGCAATCAGCCCCAGCATTTT,CASSFQGISNQPQHF
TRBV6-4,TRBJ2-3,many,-,TGTGCCAGCAGTGACTCGATGAAGGGGGGCCCGGATACGCAGTATTTT,CASSDSMKGGPDTQYF
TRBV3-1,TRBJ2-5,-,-,TGTGCCAGCAGCCAAGGAATATGGGCCCTGGGGGAGACCCAGTACTTC,CASSQGIWALGETQYF
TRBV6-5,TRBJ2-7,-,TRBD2,TGTGCCAGCAGTTTTCGGACTAGCGGGAGCTTATACTACGAGCAGTACTTC,CASSFRTSGSLYYEQYF
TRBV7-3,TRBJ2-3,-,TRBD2,TGTGCCAGCAGCCCCGGGCTAGCGGGTATCTCCCTCCAGCATACGCAGTATTTT,CASSPGLAGISLQHTQYF
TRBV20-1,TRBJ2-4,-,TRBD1,TGCAGTGCTAGAGTGATGCGGACAGGCTCAAACATTCAGTACTTC,CSARVMRTGSNIQYF
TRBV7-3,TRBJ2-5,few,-,TGTGCCAGCACCGAGGAGGGGAGACAGACCCAGTACTTC,CASTEEGRQTQYF
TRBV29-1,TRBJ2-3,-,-,TGCAGCGTTGACGGGGGCAGGACAGATACGCAGTATTTT,CSVDGGRTDTQYF
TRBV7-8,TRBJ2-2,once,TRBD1,TGTGCCAGCAGGATGGGGACAGGGAAGCAGCCCGGGGAGCTGTTTTTT,CASRMGTGKQPGELFF
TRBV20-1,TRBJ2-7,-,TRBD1,TGCAGTGCTAGGTCCGGGACAGGGACCTACGAGCAGTACTTC,CSARSGTGTYEQYF
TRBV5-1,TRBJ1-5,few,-,TGCGCCAGCAGCTTGGGGCTAGGTTTGGACCAGCCCCAGCATTTT,CASSLGLGLDQPQHF
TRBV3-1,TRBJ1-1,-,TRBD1,TGTACCAGCAGCCAAGTAGGGAGGGGGCCCAACACTGAAGCTTTCTTT,CTSSQVGRGPNTEAFF
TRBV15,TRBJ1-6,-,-,TGTGCCACCAGCGGGACAAGAATTAATTCGCCCCTCCACTTT,CATSGTRINSPLHF
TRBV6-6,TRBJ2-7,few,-,TGTGCCAGCAATAGCGACACAGGCTACAATGAGCAGTACTTC,CASNSDTGYNEQYF
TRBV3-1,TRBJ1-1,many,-,TGTGCCAGCAGCCTCGTAGGGGGGAACACTGAAGCTTTCTTT,CASSLVGGNTEAFF
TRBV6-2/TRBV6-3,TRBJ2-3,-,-,TGTGCCAGCAGTCCCCCCACCCGGTGGGAGACAGATACGCAGTATTTT,CASSPPTRWETDTQYF
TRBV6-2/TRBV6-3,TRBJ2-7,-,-,TGTGCCAGCATGAGGGGAAAGAGCTCCTACGAGCAGTACTTC,CASMRGKSSYEQYF
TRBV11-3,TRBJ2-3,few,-,TGTGCCAGCAGCTTAACAGCTGGAGATACGCAGTATTTT,CASSLTAGDTQYF
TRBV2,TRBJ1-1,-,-,TGTGCCAGCAGTGAAGGCGGCAGGGGATTGACTGAAGCTTTCTTT,CASSEGGRGLTEAFF
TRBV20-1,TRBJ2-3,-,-,TGCAGTGCTAGAGATTGGACAGGGAAGGCTAGCGGGAACGATTTCGCTGGCACAGATACGCAGTATTTT,CSARDWTGKASGNDFAGTDTQYF
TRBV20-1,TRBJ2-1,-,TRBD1,TGCAGTGCTAGCGACTCCGGGACAGGGTTATACAATGAGCAGTTCTTC,CSASDSGTGLYNEQFF
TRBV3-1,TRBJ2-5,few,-,TGTGCCAGCAGCACTAGGACGGCTCCTCGGGAGACCCAGTACTTC,CASSTRTAPRETQYF
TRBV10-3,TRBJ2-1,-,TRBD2,TGTGCCATCAGTGACGGGACTAGCGGGAGCTGGGTCTACAATGAGCAGTTCTTC,CAISDGTSGSWVYNEQFF
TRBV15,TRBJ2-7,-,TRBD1,TGTGCCACCAGCAGACTGACAAAAGGGGGCCCCTACGAGCAGTACTTC,CATSRLTKGGPYEQYF
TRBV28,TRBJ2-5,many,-,TGTGCCAGCAGTTTAGGGGGGTACCAAGAGACCCAGTACTTC,CASSLGGYQETQYF
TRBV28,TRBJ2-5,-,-,TGTGCCAGCAGCCCCCGTACGGGACGAGTCCAAGAGACCCAGTACTTC,CASSPRTGRVQETQYF
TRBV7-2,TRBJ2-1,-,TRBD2,TGTGCCAGTCATACCTACGCCGGGGGGGGCCAGGAGCAGTTCTTC,CASHTYAGGGQEQFF
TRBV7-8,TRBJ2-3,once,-,TGTGCCAGCAGCCACTTCAGTAGGGGCGGCACAGATACGCAGTATTTT,CASSHFSRGGTDTQYF
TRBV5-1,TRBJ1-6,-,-,TGCGCCAGCAGCTTGGTTATCCAGAAAATTAATTCACCCCTCCACTTT,CASSLVIQKINSPLHF
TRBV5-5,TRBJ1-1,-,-,TGTGCCAGCAGCTTGGGGGCCATGAACACTGAAACTTTCTTT,CASSLGAMNTETFF
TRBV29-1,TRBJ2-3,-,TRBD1,TGCAGCGTCGTAACAGGGGTTAGCACAGATACGCAGTATTTT,CSVVTGVSTDTQYF
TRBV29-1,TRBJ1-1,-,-,TGCAGCGTTGAATCAGGGACAAGGAACACTGAAGCTTTCTTT,CSVESGTRNTEAFF
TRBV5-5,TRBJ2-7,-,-,TGTGCCAGCAGCTTGTCATACGAGGGATCTGAGCAGTACTTC,CASSLSYEGSEQYF
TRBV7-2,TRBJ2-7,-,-,TGTGCCAGCAGCCAGGACCGAGGTGTCCGCAATGAGCAGTACTTC,CASSQDRGVRNEQYF
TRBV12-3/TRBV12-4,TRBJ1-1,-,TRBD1,TGTGCCAGCAGTTTTTCGGACAGGGGGATTGGGGCTTTCTTT,CASSFSDRGIGAFF
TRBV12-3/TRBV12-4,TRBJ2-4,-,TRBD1,TGTGCCAGCAGCGCTGAAACAGGGGCGAACATTCAGTACTTC,CASSAETGANIQYF
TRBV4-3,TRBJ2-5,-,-,TGCGCCAGCAGCCAAGACCCAGGGACGCTTGGCGATGAGCAGTACTTC,CASSQDPGTLGDEQYF
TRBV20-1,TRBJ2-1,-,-,TGCAGTGCTCGAGGGCGGGAATGGGTGGATGAGCAGTTCTTC,CSARGREWVDEQFF
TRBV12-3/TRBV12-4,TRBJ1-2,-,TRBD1,TGTGCCAGCAGTCGGACGCCAGGGGGCGGAAAAAATGGCTACACCTTC,CASSRTPGGGKNGYTF